These T cell receptor beta chains were read from a single sample in a study of T cell repertoires in cytomegalovirus infection. TCRdb re-analysed the reads in MiXCR, keeping a single row per CDR3 protein. The sample lists about 80,000 distinct CDR3 sequences, roughly 3.5% occurring once. The sample was PBMCs. The source of these receptors is a human donor in good health (CMV status not recorded). Some clones in this sample may be carry-over from other donors' samples. Both conserved end residues are part of each CDR3. A D gene is named only where the DNA matches it firmly. Sizes are listed as once, few or many counts, or a class when the clone is expanded.

TRBV20-1	-	TRBJ2-3	many	CSAIVQTDTQYF	TGCAGTGCTATAGTACAGACAGATACGCAGTATTTT
TRBV7-6	-	TRBJ1-6	many	CASSLRNFNSPLHF	TGTGCCAGCAGCCTCAGGAACTTTAATTCACCCCTCCACTTT
TRBV7-2	-	TRBJ1-1	many	CASSLEGLGGEAFF	TGTGCCAGCAGCCTAGAGGGTTTGGGCGGCGAAGCTTTCTTT
TRBV5-1	-	TRBJ1-1	many	CASSRDLGPGWNTEAFF	TGCGCCAGCAGCCGGGACCTCGGACCAGGGTGGAACACTGAAGCTTTCTTT
TRBV7-9	TRBD1	TRBJ1-2	many	CASSFPGQPRWGYTF	TGTGCCAGCAGCTTTCCGGGACAGCCAAGATGGGGCTACACCTTC
TRBV28	-	TRBJ2-7	many	CASTGVGEQYF	TGTGCCAGCACGGGGGTAGGCGAGCAGTACTTC
TRBV7-2	TRBD1	TRBJ1-2	many	CASSSGQAYGYTF	TGTGCCAGCAGCTCGGGACAGGCGTATGGCTACACCTTC
TRBV7-2	-	TRBJ2-3	many	CASSTDAGTQYF	TGTGCCAGCAGCACAGACGCGGGTACGCAGTATTTT
TRBV7-2	TRBD1	TRBJ1-2	many	CASSLAAGTVIYGYTF	TGTGCCAGCAGCTTAGCCGCGGGGACAGTCATCTATGGCTACACCTTC
TRBV15	TRBD1	TRBJ1-5	many	CATSKGAANRPQHF	TGTGCCACCAGCAAGGGGGCAGCAAATCGGCCCCAGCATTTT
TRBV7-8	-	TRBJ2-7	many	CASSLGRMVYEQYF	TGTGCCAGCAGCTTAGGACGGATGGTCTACGAGCAGTACTTC
TRBV7-2	-	TRBJ2-7	many	CASSPDSIYEQYF	TGTGCCAGCAGCCCCGACAGTATTTACGAGCAGTACTTC
TRBV5-4	-	TRBJ1-1	many	CASSLEDNTEAFF	TGTGCCAGCAGCTTGGAAGACAACACTGAAGCTTTCTTT
TRBV7-2	-	TRBJ1-1	many	CASSPEGRRTAEAFF	TGTGCCAGCAGCCCCGAAGGACGGAGGACCGCTGAAGCTTTCTTT
TRBV7-2	-	TRBJ1-1	many	CASSLAGKAFF	TGTGCCAGCAGCTTAGCAGGGAAAGCTTTCTTT
TRBV12-3/TRBV12-4	TRBD1	TRBJ1-4	many	CASSPGQGRNEKLFF	TGTGCCAGCAGTCCCGGACAGGGCCGGAATGAAAAACTGTTTTTT
TRBV19	-	TRBJ1-2	many	CASTPDSSFYGYTF	TGTGCCAGTACCCCGGACAGCTCCTTCTATGGCTACACCTTC
TRBV10-3	-	TRBJ1-1	many	CAISSTSEEAFF	TGTGCCATCAGTAGCACATCGGAAGAAGCTTTCTTT
TRBV7-8	TRBD1	TRBJ1-4	many	CASSHLKTGQATNEKLFF	TGTGCCAGCAGCCATTTAAAGACAGGGCAAGCAACTAATGAAAAACTGTTTTTT
TRBV7-2	TRBD2	TRBJ2-1	many	CASRAGGSNEQFF	TGTGCCAGCCGAGCGGGGGGGAGTAATGAGCAGTTCTTC
TRBV28	TRBD1	TRBJ1-1	many	CASTSGSTGATEAFF	TGTGCCAGCACCTCAGGGTCAACAGGGGCCACTGAAGCTTTCTTT
TRBV6-1	TRBD1	TRBJ1-6	many	CASSGKEGGARYNSPLHF	TGTGCCAGCAGTGGAAAGGAAGGGGGCGCCCGGTATAATTCACCCCTCCACTTT
TRBV10-3	TRBD2	TRBJ2-3	many	CAIRKGLAATDTQYF	TGTGCCATCAGGAAGGGACTAGCGGCGACAGATACGCAGTATTTT
TRBV2	-	TRBJ1-1	many	CASSEALQRANTEAFF	TGTGCCAGCAGTGAAGCGCTTCAGAGGGCGAACACTGAAGCTTTCTTT
TRBV15	-	TRBJ2-5	many	CATSRDPGQETQYF	TGTGCCACCAGCAGAGATCCAGGCCAAGAGACCCAGTACTTC
TRBV12-3/TRBV12-4	-	TRBJ1-1	many	CASSSLREGTEAFF	TGTGCCAGCAGTAGCCTGAGGGAGGGCACTGAAGCTTTCTTT
TRBV12-3/TRBV12-4	-	TRBJ1-2	many	CASSRGHGGYGYTF	TGTGCCAGCAGCCGGGGACACGGGGGCTATGGCTACACCTTC
TRBV7-4	-	TRBJ2-5	many	CASEGHLETQYF	TGTGCCAGCGAGGGACATCTCGAGACCCAGTACTTC
TRBV28	-	TRBJ1-5	many	CASDLSGQISNQPQHF	TGTGCCAGCGATCTGTCAGGACAGATTAGCAATCAGCCCCAGCATTTT
TRBV12-3/TRBV12-4	TRBD1	TRBJ1-5	many	CASSNSGTVDQPQHF	TGTGCCAGCAGCAACTCCGGGACAGTAGATCAGCCCCAGCATTTT
TRBV27	TRBD1	TRBJ2-2	many	CASRPMGGGQEGTGELFF	TGTGCCAGCAGACCAATGGGTGGGGGACAGGAAGGAACCGGGGAGCTGTTTTTT
TRBV7-9	-	TRBJ2-3	many	CASRTLSQNTDTQYF	TGTGCCAGCCGCACCCTTAGCCAAAACACAGATACGCAGTATTTT
TRBV7-8	-	TRBJ1-1	many	CASSYDINTEAFF	TGTGCCAGCAGCTACGACATTAACACTGAAGCTTTCTTT
TRBV20-1	-	TRBJ2-5	many	CSAREVWTAAQETQYF	TGCAGTGCTAGAGAAGTCTGGACCGCGGCCCAGGAGACCCAGTACTTC
TRBV5-4	-	TRBJ1-4	many	CASSPDPSRDEKLFF	TGTGCCAGCAGCCCAGACCCCTCGAGGGATGAAAAACTGTTTTTT
TRBV7-2	TRBD1	TRBJ2-1	many	CASSRRQGLSYNEQFF	TGTGCCAGCAGCCGACGACAGGGGTTGTCCTACAATGAGCAGTTCTTC
TRBV7-2	-	TRBJ1-5	many	CASSLNVRDQPQHF	TGTGCCAGCAGCTTAAATGTAAGGGATCAGCCCCAGCATTTT
TRBV7-2	TRBD1	TRBJ1-2	many	CASNPLGTGNYGYTF	TGTGCCAGCAACCCCCTCGGGACAGGGAACTATGGCTACACCTTC
TRBV28	TRBD1	TRBJ1-1	many	CASSLGTAYTEAFF	TGTGCCAGCAGTTTAGGGACAGCATACACTGAAGCTTTCTTT
TRBV20-1	-	TRBJ2-5	many	CSASSPQVEGTQYF	TGCAGTGCTAGCTCTCCACAGGTGGAGGGGACCCAGTACTTC
TRBV7-2	-	TRBJ1-1	many	CASSLGRAVAFF	TGTGCCAGCAGCTTAGGGAGGGCAGTGGCTTTCTTT
TRBV7-7	-	TRBJ2-1	many	CASSLWGGEQFF	TGTGCTAGCAGCTTATGGGGGGGCGAGCAGTTCTTC
TRBV6-6	TRBD1	TRBJ2-6	many	CASSPRQGHSGANVLTF	TGTGCCAGCAGTCCCCGACAGGGACACTCTGGGGCCAACGTCCTGACTTTC
TRBV7-9	TRBD1	TRBJ2-1	many	CASREPGTGEYNEQFF	TGTGCCAGCAGGGAACCCGGGACAGGGGAATACAATGAGCAGTTCTTC
TRBV20-1	-	TRBJ2-7	many	CSARGTFSSYEQYF	TGCAGTGCTAGAGGGACTTTCAGCTCCTACGAGCAGTACTTC
TRBV7-2	-	TRBJ2-3	once	CASSLEGADTQCF	TGTGCCAGCAGCTTAGAAGGGGCAGATACGCAATGTTTT
TRBV7-8	-	TRBJ1-2	many	CASSLEGGSHYGYTF	TGTGCCAGCAGCTTAGAGGGAGGCTCCCACTATGGCTACACCTTC
TRBV6-2/TRBV6-3	-	TRBJ1-2	many	CATGRAGYTF	TGTGCCACCGGCAGGGCTGGCTACACCTTC
TRBV6-2/TRBV6-3	TRBD1	TRBJ1-5	many	CASSSRDREDQPQHF	TGTGCCAGCAGTTCGAGGGACAGGGAGGACCAGCCCCAGCATTTT
TRBV20-1	-	TRBJ1-1	many	CSARDTGRNTEAFF	TGCAGTGCTAGAGATACAGGTCGGAACACTGAAGCTTTCTTT
TRBV4-3	-	TRBJ2-7	many	CASSQDRRDTYEQYF	TGCGCCAGCAGCCAAGATCGCAGAGATACCTACGAGCAGTACTTC